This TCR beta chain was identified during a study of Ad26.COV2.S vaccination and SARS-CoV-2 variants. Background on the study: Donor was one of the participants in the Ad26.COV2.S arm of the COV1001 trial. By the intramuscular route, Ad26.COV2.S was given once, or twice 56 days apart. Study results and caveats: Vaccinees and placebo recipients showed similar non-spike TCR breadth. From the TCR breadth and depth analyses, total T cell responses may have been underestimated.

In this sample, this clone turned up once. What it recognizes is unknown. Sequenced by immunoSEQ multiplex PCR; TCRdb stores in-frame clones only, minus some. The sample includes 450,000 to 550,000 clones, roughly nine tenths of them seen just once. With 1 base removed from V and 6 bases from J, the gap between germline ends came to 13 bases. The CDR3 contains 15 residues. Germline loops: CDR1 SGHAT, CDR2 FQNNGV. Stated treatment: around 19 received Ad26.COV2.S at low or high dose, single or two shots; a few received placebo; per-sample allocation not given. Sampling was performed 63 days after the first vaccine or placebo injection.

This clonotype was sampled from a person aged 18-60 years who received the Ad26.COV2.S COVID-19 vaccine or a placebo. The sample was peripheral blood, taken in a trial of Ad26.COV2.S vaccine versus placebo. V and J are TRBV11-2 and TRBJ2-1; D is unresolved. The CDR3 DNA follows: TGTGCCAGCAGCTTAGGAATCCGAATAGGCAATGAGCAGTTCTTC. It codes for CASSLGIRIGNEQFF.